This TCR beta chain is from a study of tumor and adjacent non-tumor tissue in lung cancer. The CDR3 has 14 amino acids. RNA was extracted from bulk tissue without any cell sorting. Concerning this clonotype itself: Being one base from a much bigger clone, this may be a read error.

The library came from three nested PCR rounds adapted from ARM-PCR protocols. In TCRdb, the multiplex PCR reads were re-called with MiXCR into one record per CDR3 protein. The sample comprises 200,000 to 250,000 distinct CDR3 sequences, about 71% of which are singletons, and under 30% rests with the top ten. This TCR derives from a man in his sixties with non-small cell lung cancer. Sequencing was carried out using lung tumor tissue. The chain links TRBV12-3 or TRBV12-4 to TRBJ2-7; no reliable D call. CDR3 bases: TGTACCAGCAGTTTAGCTGGCCTGGCCTACGAGCAGTACTTC. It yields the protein CTSSLAGLAYEQYF.